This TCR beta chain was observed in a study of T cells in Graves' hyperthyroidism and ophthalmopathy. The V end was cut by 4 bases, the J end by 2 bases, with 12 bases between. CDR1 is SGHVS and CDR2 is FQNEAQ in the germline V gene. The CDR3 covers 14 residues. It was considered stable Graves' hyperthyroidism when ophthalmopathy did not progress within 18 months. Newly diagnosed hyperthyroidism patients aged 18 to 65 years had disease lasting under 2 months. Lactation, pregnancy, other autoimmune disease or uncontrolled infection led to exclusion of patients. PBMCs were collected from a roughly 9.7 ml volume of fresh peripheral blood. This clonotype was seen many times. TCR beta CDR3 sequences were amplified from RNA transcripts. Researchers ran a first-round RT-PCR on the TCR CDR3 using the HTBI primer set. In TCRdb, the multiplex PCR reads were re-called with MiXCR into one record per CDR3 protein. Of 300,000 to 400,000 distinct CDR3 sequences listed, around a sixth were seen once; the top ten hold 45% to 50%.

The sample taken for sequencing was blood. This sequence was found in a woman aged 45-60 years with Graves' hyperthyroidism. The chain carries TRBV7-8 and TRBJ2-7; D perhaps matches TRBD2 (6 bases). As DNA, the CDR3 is TGTGCCAGCAGCTCCCGCGGGAATACCTACGAGCAGTACTTC. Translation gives CASSSRGNTYEQYF. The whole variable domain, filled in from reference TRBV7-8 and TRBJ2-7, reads GAGVSQSPRYKVAKRGQDVALRCDPISGHVSLFWYQQALGQGPEFLTYFQNEAQLDKSGLPSDRFFAERPEGSVSTLKIQRTQQEDSAVYLCASSSRGNTYEQYFGPGTRLTVT.